These 32 T cell receptor beta chains originate from one sample sequenced in a study of OX40 agonist ivuxolimab in advanced cancers. Profiling relied on immunoSEQ multiplex PCR, and the TCRdb table lists in-frame clones only, not all of them. The sample has tens of thousands of clones, roughly nine tenths seen once. The sample was CD4+ or CD8+ T cells sorted from blood, taken in a trial of the OX40 agonist ivuxolimab. These receptors came from an adult with an advanced solid tumor such as melanoma, head and neck, liver or kidney cancer.

V gene TRBV4-1 combines with J gene TRBJ1-2, with 10 bases that match TRBD1. Trimming removed 3 bases from V and 7 bases from J; junction bases left unmatched: 8. The CDR3 runs 15 residues. Looked up from germline, CDR1 is MGHRA and CDR2 is YSYEKL. In nucleotides, the CDR3 is TGCGCCAGCAGCCACCCGACAGGGGGCGGACTTGGCTACACCTTC. Amino acids: CASSHPTGGGLGYTF.

This clone was recorded only once. The chain uses TRBV19 and TRBJ1-2, with D possibly TRBD1 on 6 matching bases. V was cut by 8 bases and J by 8 bases, with 27 bases left in between. This CDR3 comprises 16 residues. The V gene's germline CDR1 is LNHDA and CDR2 SQIVND (reference sequence). The CDR3: CASLTTSPGESYGYTF. The CDR3 DNA reads TGTGCCAGTTTAACCACCTCTCCAGGGGAGTCGTACGGCTACACCTTC.

This chain links TRBV25-1 with TRBJ2-3; D gene uncertain. The CDR3 sequence is 14 residues long. Germline CDR1 is MGHDK and CDR2 is SYGVNS. V gave up 4 bases and J gave up 0 bases, with 8 bases separating them. CDR3 sequence (DNA): TGTGCCAGCAGTGGCAGGAAGAGCACAGATACGCAGTATTTT. Encoded protein: CASSGRKSTDTQYF.

V usage is TRBV19 and J usage is TRBJ1-5, with 7 bases that match TRBD1. Germline V gene lookup returns CDR1 LNHDA and CDR2 SQIVND (reference sequence). The CDR3 contains 15 residues. The junction had 7 bases not matched to a gene; V was cut back by 2 bases and J by 6 bases. The CDR3 loop is CASSIKGALGQPQHF. In nucleotides, the CDR3 is TGTGCCAGTAGTATAAAGGGGGCCTTGGGTCAGCCCCAGCATTTT.

This chain joins TRBV28 and TRBJ2-1; TRBD2 agrees at 8 bases. This CDR3 is built from 14 residues. The V and J ends lost 8 bases and 6 bases, in that order; junction bases with no gene match: 9. Germline CDR1 MDHEN, CDR2 SYDVKM. Written as DNA, the CDR3 is TGTGCCAGCCGTGGAGCGGGAGTAGGCAATGAGCAGTTCTTC. Its protein product is CASRGAGVGNEQFF.

This clone was seen only once. V is TRBV18 and J is TRBJ2-3, with D perhaps TRBD2 (5 bases). There are 13 residues in the CDR3. The germline V gene has CDR1 KGHSH and CDR2 LQKENI. Trimming stripped 5 bases from V and 4 bases from J, with 10 bases between. For the CDR3, the DNA is TGTGCCAGCTCAGGATTCGGGGCAGATACGCAGTATTTT. This codes for CASSGFGADTQYF.

The chain carries TRBV7-2 and TRBJ1-5; TRBD1 might be the D (5 bases). The germline V gene has CDR1 SGHTA and CDR2 FQGNSA. Trimming took off 1 base at V and 4 bases at J, with 11 bases between the two ends. This CDR3 contains 15 residues. The CDR3 sequence is CASSLGGPGNQPQHF. DNA of the CDR3: TGTGCCAGCAGCTTAGGGGGCCCAGGGAATCAGCCCCAGCATTTT.

The chain links TRBV6-5 to TRBJ2-5; D remains ambiguous. The CDR3 consists of 14 residues. Germline V lookup: CDR1 MNHEY, CDR2 SVGAGI. The V end was cut by 2 bases, the J end by 5 bases, with 12 bases between. CDR3 bases: TGTGCCAGCAGTTACGGGCGGAGTGGGGAGACCCAGTACTTC. Encoded protein: CASSYGRSGETQYF.

The chain couples TRBV18 to TRBJ2-5, with D possibly being TRBD1 or TRBD2 (5 bases each). The CDR3 loop spans 16 amino acids. From germline, CDR1 is KGHSH and CDR2 LQKENI. The germline V and J ends were trimmed by 0 bases and 4 bases, with 15 bases remaining between them. The CDR3 sequence is CASSPPIGGRSETQYF. CDR3 nucleotides: TGTGCCAGCTCACCACCAATTGGGGGACGATCAGAGACCCAGTACTTC.

The rearrangement joins TRBV6-5 to TRBJ1-6; D not certain. V was cut by 8 bases and J by 0 bases, with 11 bases left in between. Germline CDR1 is MNHEY and CDR2 is SVGAGI. The length of the CDR3 is 15 residues. CDR3 DNA: TGTGCCAGCGGGCGGTCGAGCTCCTATAATTCACCCCTCCACTTT. Translating it yields CASGRSSSYNSPLHF.

V and J are TRBV19 and TRBJ2-3; D is possibly TRBD1 (6 bases). Germline V gene lookup returns CDR1 LNHDA and CDR2 SQIVND (reference sequence). V gave up 7 bases and J gave up 5 bases, with 19 bases separating them. The CDR3 totals 15 residues. CDR3 protein: CASTETGTKGDTQYF. The CDR3 region has the DNA TGTGCCAGTACCGAAACCGGGACAAAGGGAGATACGCAGTATTTT.

J is TRBJ2-7 and V is TRBV19; no clear D gene. The V and J ends lost 4 bases and 3 bases respectively, with 10 bases between them. The CDR3 is 13 residues long. The germline CDR1 and CDR2 sequences are LNHDA and SQIVND (reference sequence). CDR3 sequence reads: CASSTKGFYEQYF. CDR3 nucleotides: TGTGCCAGTAGTACAAAGGGTTTCTACGAGCAGTACTTC.

The V call is TRBV4-1, the J call TRBJ2-1; TRBD2 aligns across 12 bases. The V and J ends lost 3 bases and 0 bases, in that order; junction bases with no gene match: 0. Germline V gives CDR1 MGHRA, CDR2 YSYEKL. The CDR3 extends over 16 amino acids. The CDR3, as DNA: TGCGCCAGCAGCCAGGGACTAGCGGGCTCCTACAATGAGCAGTTCTTC. Encoded protein: CASSQGLAGSYNEQFF.

The chain recombines TRBV11-3 with TRBJ2-7; D is possibly TRBD2 (6 bases). Trimming removed 0 bases at V and 4 bases at J, with 10 bases between. Germline V gene data show CDR1 as SGHNT and CDR2 as YENEEA. The CDR3 length is 14 residues. CDR3 residues: CASSLDGTDYEQYF. The CDR3 nucleotides read TGTGCCAGCAGCTTAGACGGGACTGATTACGAGCAGTACTTC.

This chain links TRBV27 with TRBJ2-3, with D uncertain. The CDR3 has 14 amino acids. Deletions cut 3 bases from V and 0 bases from J, with 7 bases between. CDR1 and CDR2 (germline): MNHEY, SMNVEV (reference sequence). CDR3 sequence reads: CASSFGVSTDTQYF. CDR3 bases: TGTGCCAGCAGTTTCGGCGTGAGCACAGATACGCAGTATTTT.

The CDR3 DNA reads TGTGCCAGCAGGGGGCCTACTGGAAACACCATATATTTT. Translation gives CASRGPTGNTIYF. V gene TRBV9 combines with J gene TRBJ1-3; D is possibly TRBD1 (5 bases). V was shortened by 5 bases and J by 2 bases, with 8 bases between the two germline ends. From germline, CDR1 is SGDLS and CDR2 YYNGEE. This CDR3 region has 13 residues.

This clone has only a few counts. This chain connects TRBV5-1 to TRBJ2-7; D ambiguous. Deletions cut 0 bases from V and 7 bases from J, with 11 bases between. Per germline, CDR1 SGHRS and CDR2 YFSETQ. The CDR3 loop spans 13 amino acids. CDR3 protein: CASSLALLGEQYF. In DNA, the CDR3 is TGCGCCAGCAGCTTGGCTCTATTGGGGGAGCAGTACTTC.

The chain combines TRBV28 with TRBJ2-5, with a possible D match to TRBD1 (6 bases). The CDR3 loop spans 13 amino acids. Per the germline V gene, CDR1 is MDHEN and CDR2 is SYDVKM. Trimming removed 8 bases from V and 2 bases from J, with 12 bases in between. The DNA of the CDR3 is TGTGCCAGCGTCCAAGGGGGACAAGAGACCCAGTACTTC. Translated: CASVQGGQETQYF. The complete variable domain, with remaining parts taken from reference TRBV28 and TRBJ2-5, reads DVKVTQSSRYLVKRTGEKVFLECVQDMDHENMFWYRQDPGLGLRLIYFSYDVKMKEKGDIPEGYSVSREKKERFSLILESASTNQTSMYLCASVQGGQETQYFGPGTRLLVL.

The chain carries TRBV10-2 and TRBJ1-6; no firm D call. The CDR3 is 13 residues long. The germline CDR1 and CDR2 sequences are WSHSY and SAAADI. V was clipped by 6 bases and J by 1 base, with 4 bases between them. CDR3 DNA sequence: TGCGCCAGCAGCTTGTCCTATAATTCACCCCTCCACTTT. Residues: CASSLSYNSPLHF.

The chain joins TRBV5-6 to TRBJ1-4; no clear D. V shed 4 bases and J shed 3 bases, with 16 bases lying between them. Germline CDR1 reads SGHDT; CDR2 reads YYEEEE. The CDR3 runs to 16 residues. DNA for the CDR3: TGTGCCAGCAGCCCAGAGCCAGACAAATCTAATGAAAAACTGTTTTTT. Its translation: CASSPEPDKSNEKLFF.

CDR3 nucleotides: TGCGCCAGCAGCCAAGAAGGGGGGTGGACTAGCGGAAGCACAGATACGCAGTATTTT. Its protein is CASSQEGGWTSGSTDTQYF. The chain combines TRBV4-1 with TRBJ2-3; the match to TRBD2 covers 10 bases. The CDR3 consists of 19 residues. The V gene's germline CDR1 is MGHRA and CDR2 YSYEKL. The junction had 9 bases not matched to a gene; V was cut back by 0 bases and J by 0 bases.

The chain couples TRBV30 to TRBJ2-1; 10 nucleotides agree with TRBD1. V trimming: 2 bases; J trimming: 2 bases; junction bases outside the gene matches: 6. Germline CDR1 is GTSNPN and CDR2 is SVGIG (reference sequence). CDR3 length: 16 amino acids. Here the CDR3 DNA reads TGTGCCTGGAGTAGGGCCGGGACAGGGGCCTACAATGAGCAGTTCTTC. Protein sequence: CAWSRAGTGAYNEQFF.

The chain is built from TRBV2 and TRBJ2-7, with D possibly TRBD1 on 6 matching bases. CDR3 length: 12 residues. CDR1 SNHLY and CDR2 FYNNEI come from the germline V gene. The V end was cut by 8 bases, the J end by 0 bases, with 8 bases between. CDR3 protein: CASQQGSYEQYF. CDR3 DNA: TGTGCCAGCCAACAGGGCTCCTACGAGCAGTACTTC.

This clone occurred a few times. The chain carries TRBV19 and TRBJ1-1; maybe TRBD1 (5 bases). V was shortened by 3 bases and J by 2 bases, with 7 bases between the two germline ends. The V gene's germline CDR1 is LNHDA and CDR2 SQIVND (reference sequence). The CDR3 length is 13 residues. Here the CDR3 reads CASSIQGNTEAFF. The DNA for the CDR3 is TGTGCCAGTAGTATCCAGGGCAACACTGAAGCTTTCTTT.

The CDR3 is CASSLGTSGSGTGELFF. The CDR3 nucleotides read TGCGCCAGCAGCTTGGGGACTAGCGGGAGTGGAACCGGGGAGCTGTTTTTT. The rearrangement uses TRBV5-1 and TRBJ2-2; 13 bases are a match to TRBD2. J gave up 5 bases and V 0 bases, and 4 bases lay outside the gene matches. Germline V gene data show CDR1 as SGHRS and CDR2 as YFSETQ. The CDR3 contains 17 residues.

The J gene is TRBJ2-7, the V gene TRBV29-1; 9 nucleotides agree with TRBD1. V lost 5 bases, J lost 8 bases, and 4 bases stayed unmatched. Germline CDR1 SQVTM, CDR2 ANQGSEA. The CDR3 consists of 11 residues. The CDR3 region has the DNA TGCAGCGTTTTGGACAGGGGAAAGCAGTACTTC. This encodes CSVLDRGKQYF.

This chain uses TRBV28 with TRBJ2-6; D is perhaps TRBD2 (6 bases). CDR3 size: 15 residues. Trimming stripped 3 bases from V and 1 base from J, with 7 bases between. The germline gives CDR1 MDHEN, CDR2 SYDVKM. CDR3: CASSFGGSGANVLTF. DNA of the CDR3: TGTGCCAGCAGTTTTGGGGGGTCTGGGGCCAACGTCCTGACTTTC.

The chain joins TRBV28 to TRBJ2-7; D gene uncertain. V lost 10 bases and J 3 bases, leaving 13 bases between the germline ends. Germline V gives CDR1 MDHEN, CDR2 SYDVKM. This CDR3 is built from 12 residues. This chain's CDR3 is CATQAGHYEQYF. The DNA of the CDR3 is TGTGCCACCCAGGCCGGCCACTACGAGCAGTACTTC.

About this clone itself: The sample carries other DNA sequences with the same CDR3. This sequence joins TRBV20-1 and TRBJ2-7, with D uncertain. There are 10 residues in the CDR3. V lost 5 bases to trimming and J lost 1 base, with 3 bases between them. The germline V gene encodes CDR1 DFQATT and CDR2 SNEGSKA (reference sequence). CDR3 amino acids: CSASSYEQYF. The CDR3 coding sequence is TGCAGTGCTTCTTCCTACGAGCAGTACTTC.

This chain uses TRBV7-2 with TRBJ2-5; no definite D call. Trimming left V 5 bases short and J 2 bases short, with 3 bases between. The CDR3 totals 11 residues. Germline V gene data show CDR1 as SGHTA and CDR2 as FQGNSA. CDR3 sequence: CASSPQETQYF. DNA for the CDR3: TGTGCCAGCAGCCCTCAAGAGACCCAGTACTTC.

V and J are TRBV10-3 and TRBJ2-1, with 8 positions matching TRBD2. The CDR3 is 12 residues long. The trim removed 8 bases at V and 7 bases at J, leaving 4 bases unmatched. In germline, CDR1 is ENHRY, CDR2 SYGVKD. Here the CDR3 reads CAILAGRNEQFF. As DNA, the CDR3 is TGTGCCATCCTAGCGGGTCGGAATGAGCAGTTCTTC.

The chain recombines TRBV18 with TRBJ2-7; a possible D gene is TRBD1 (9 bases). The CDR3 covers 17 residues. Germline V lookup: CDR1 KGHSH, CDR2 LQKENI. V lost 1 base, J lost 5 bases, and 21 bases lay in between. CDR3 DNA: TGTGCCAGCTCACCACGATTTAGCGGGACAGGGAAAAACGAGCAGTACTTC. Translating it yields CASSPRFSGTGKNEQYF. The full variable domain, rest sourced from reference TRBV18 and TRBJ2-7, is NAGVMQNPRHLVRRRGQEARLRCSPMKGHSHVYWYRQLPEEGLKFMVYLQKENIIDESGMPKERFSAEFPKEGPSILRIQQVVRGDSAAYFCASSPRFSGTGKNEQYFGPGTRLTVT.